This TCR beta chain was observed in a study of CD8 T cells in acute hepatitis C reinfection. Study summary: Acute samples were collected within 168 days of estimated infection, from spontaneous resolvers and chronically infected subjects. Study-wide findings and caveats: All groups preferentially used TRBV04 and TRBV06, which was not due to overrepresentation in the naive pool.

Data came from immunoSEQ multiplex PCR; TCRdb stores just in-frame clones and leaves some out. The table includes 570 or so clones, 40% to 65% detected once. Time point of the sample: acute HCV infection, within 168 days of estimated infection date. Hepatitis C virus-specific T cells were sequenced directly ex vivo without in vitro expansion. People who inject drugs in the Montreal Hepatitis C Cohort were donors. Acute primary HCV meant a new positive RNA or antibody result following a negative test within 24 weeks. Dead cells were excluded, and live cells stained for CD3, CD8 and CD45RO. V gave up 7 bases and J gave up 0 bases, with 7 bases separating them. The CDR3 contains 13 residues.

The clonotype originates from a woman aged 30 to 39 who spontaneously cleared hepatitis C infection. Material: HCV NS3-1073 tetramer-sorted CD8+ T cells from PBMCs, obtained during acute infection. This chain connects TRBV23-1 to TRBJ1-5; D remains ambiguous. TRBV23-1 is an open reading frame whose function is uncertain. CDR3 nucleotide sequence: TGCGCCAGCATGATCTCTAGCAATCAGCCCCAGCATTTT. It translates to CASMISSNQPQHF.